This T cell receptor (beta chain) is drawn from a study of vaccination effects on CD4 cells after COVID-19. Produced via immunoSEQ multiplex PCR; TCRdb's table is partial and in-frame only. The repertoire includes roughly 21,000 clones, 73% of them detected once, and approximately 24% sits in the top ten. This clone came up a few times. What it recognizes is unknown. Study-level findings and limits: In the late period after vaccination, infection- and vaccine-induced clones contracted markedly.

The ViraFEST assay expanded antigen-specific CD4+ T cells with viral peptide pools before sequencing. Following a roughly ten-day culture, CD4+ T cells were purified. Vaccine recipients, nucleocapsid antibody negative, had no prior SARS-CoV-2 infection. About 2.1 million PBMC were placed in each well, which was supplemented with 8.5 to 10 IU/ml IL-2 and roughly 10 ug/ml peptides. Half-medium replacement with IL-2 medium occurred on days 3 and 7. The V end lost 5 bases, the J end lost 10 bases, and 18 bases lay between the germline ends. Germline CDR1 and CDR2: SGHTA and FQGNSA. The CDR3 totals 15 residues.

The sequencing here drew on CD4+ T cells from PBMCs cultured with HCoV-NL63 spike peptides, taken before COVID-19 vaccination. This sequence was found in a human donor who received a COVID-19 vaccine. The V gene is TRBV7-2, the J gene TRBJ1-6, with a tentative D call TRBD1 (5 bases). The DNA for the CDR3 is TGTGCCAGCAGCCCCCAAACGGGGCCCCGGTCACCCCTCCACTTT. As protein: CASSPQTGPRSPLHF.